Presented here are 8 T cell receptor beta chains from one specimen sequenced in a study of tumor and adjacent non-tumor tissue in lung cancer. Three rounds of nested PCR, following a modified ARM-PCR protocol, produced the TCRbeta library. A single record per CDR3 protein comes from TCRdb applying MiXCR to the multiplex PCR reads. The sample holds around 60,000 distinct CDR3 sequences, about 61% seen once. This sample's RNA came from whole unsorted tissue. This non-tumor lung sample came from over 3 cm beyond the tumor edge. The sample taken for sequencing was distant non-tumor lung tissue. Receptors originate from a man aged 65 to 79 with non-small cell lung cancer.

This clonotype was observed many times. This chain uses TRBV29-1 with TRBJ2-1; 9 nucleotides line up with TRBD1. The CDR3 spans 15 residues. Germline V gives CDR1 SQVTM, CDR2 ANQGSEA. After removal of 7 bases from V and 9 bases from J, the junction contained 16 bases not matched to a gene. In DNA form, the CDR3 reads TGCAGCGCCGACAGGGGGGCCGGATATTGGGGTGAGCAGTTCTTC. Its translation is CSADRGAGYWGEQFF.

This clonotype turned up a few times. This CDR3 is CAGTPGETQYF. DNA for the CDR3: TGTGCCGGCACCCCCGGAGAGACCCAGTACTTC. This chain links TRBV12-3 or TRBV12-4 with TRBJ2-5; D call uncertain. Between the trimmed V and J ends, which lost 11 bases and 4 bases, there was a span of 11 bases. This CDR3 comprises 11 residues.

In regard to this clonotype: The germline gene is not matched at one end of the junction; a read error may be the cause. The V call is TRBV6-6, the J call TRBJ1-6; D gene unclear. CDR1 and CDR2 from the germline V gene are MNHNY and SVGAGI (reference sequence). The CDR3 totals 15 residues. The CDR3: CASSYSGVGNSPLYF. DNA of the CDR3: TGTGCCAGCAGTTACTCCGGGGTCGGGAATTCACCCCTCTACTTT.

This rearrangement joins TRBV11-1 to TRBJ1-4, with TRBD1 matching 7 bases. From germline, CDR1 is SGHAT and CDR2 FQDESV (reference sequence). Unmatched junction bases numbered 9, after V lost 5 bases and J lost 6 bases. The CDR3 loop spans 15 amino acids. CDR3 in amino acids: CASSKEQGPYEKLFF. In nucleotides, the CDR3 is TGTGCCAGCAGCAAGGAACAGGGGCCATATGAAAAACTGTTTTTT.

This clonotype was observed a few times. Written as DNA, the CDR3 is TGTGCCAGTAGCCCACCCTTAGCGGGAGTAGCCGAGCAGTACTTC. This encodes CASSPPLAGVAEQYF. The V gene is TRBV11-2, the J gene TRBJ2-7; 9 bases match TRBD2. The germline V gene encodes CDR1 SGHAT and CDR2 FQNNGV. V was clipped by 9 bases and J by 6 bases; unmatched bases: 15. The CDR3 extends over 15 amino acids.

This clonotype appeared a few times. Just one base apart from a much larger clone, this may be a read error. This rearrangement joins TRBV4-1 to TRBJ2-1, with D unclear. Trimming removed 8 bases at V and 8 bases at J, with 10 bases between. Germline CDR1 and CDR2: MGHRA and YSYEKL. CDR3 size: 11 residues. CDR3 amino acids: CASVEGDEQFF. CDR3 DNA sequence: TGCGCCAGCGTCGAAGGCGATGAGCAGTTCTTC.

With respect to this clonotype: The junction and the germline gene differ at one end; a read error may be behind it. The CDR3 is CVSREGLANEKLFF. As DNA, the CDR3 is TGTGTCAGCAGGGAGGGGCTGGCTAATGAAAAACTGTTTTTT. V is TRBV7-9 and J is TRBJ1-4; D may be TRBD1 (5 bases). CDR3 length equals 14 residues. Germline-derived CDR1 and CDR2 are SEHNR and FQNEAQ (reference sequence).

About this clonotype itself: The junction differs from germline at one of its ends, possibly a read error. The genes are TRBV25-1 and TRBJ2-1; 13 nucleotides align to TRBD2. This CDR3 comprises 20 residues. Looked up from germline, CDR1 is MGHDK and CDR2 is SYGVNS. CDR3 amino acids: CASSPRTSGRLASSYNEQLF. CDR3 nucleotides: TGTGCCAGCAGTCCCCGGACTAGCGGGAGACTCGCGAGCTCCTACAATGAGCAGCTCTTC.